A single sample is the source of the 12 T cell receptor beta chains below, sequenced in a study of T cell repertoires in cytomegalovirus infection. Using its own MiXCR run on the reads, TCRdb lists one record per CDR3 protein. The profile covers about 140,000 distinct CDR3 sequences, with about 6.3% appearing a single time and about 20% taken by the ten largest. The sample comprised PBMCs. These receptors were taken from a human donor in good health (CMV status not recorded). Some clones in this sample may be carry-over from other donors' samples.

CDR3 DNA: TGTGCCAGCTCATCGGACCCCGGGGAGCTGTTTTTT. This gives the protein CASSSDPGELFF. The V and J genes are TRBV18 and TRBJ2-2; no firm D call. The CDR3 sequence is 12 residues long. Looked up from germline, CDR1 is KGHSH and CDR2 is LQKENI. Trimming cost V 5 bases and J 6 bases, with 7 bases left between them.

This clonotype was seen ten or more times. J is TRBJ2-7 and V is TRBV7-8; weak D call: TRBD1 (5 bases). Germline CDR1 is SGHVS and CDR2 is FQNEAQ. CDR3 length equals 15 residues. V was shortened by 4 bases and J by 4 bases, with 17 bases between the two germline ends. The CDR3 spells CASSSSPASGYEQYF. CDR3 in DNA: TGTGCCAGCAGCTCCTCCCCAGCTTCAGGGTACGAGCAGTACTTC. The full variable domain, rest sourced from reference TRBV7-8 and TRBJ2-7, is GAGVSQSPRYKVAKRGQDVALRCDPISGHVSLFWYQQALGQGPEFLTYFQNEAQLDKSGLPSDRFFAERPEGSVSTLKIQRTQQEDSAVYLCASSSSPASGYEQYFGPGTRLTVT.

Ten or more counts support this clonotype. V is TRBV5-1 and J is TRBJ2-7; D gene ambiguous. The germline V gene has CDR1 SGHRS and CDR2 YFSETQ. V lost 4 bases and J lost 3, with 11 bases in between. The CDR3 is made up of 13 amino acids. The CDR3 protein is CASSPDTFYEQYF. CDR3 nucleotides: TGCGCCAGCAGCCCCGACACATTCTACGAGCAGTACTTC.

This clonotype was seen repeatedly, ten times or more. This chain joins TRBV11-2 and TRBJ1-4, with D unclear. This CDR3 is built from 11 residues. The V end lost 3 bases, the J end lost 8 bases, and 4 bases lay between the germline ends. CDR1 is SGHAT, CDR2 FQNNGV, per germline. DNA for the CDR3: TGTGCCAGCAGCTTGGGGGAAAAACTGTTTTTT. Its translation is CASSLGEKLFF.

This clonotype was counted a few times. This chain joins TRBV28 and TRBJ1-5; a weak D match, TRBD1 (6 bases). From germline, CDR1 is MDHEN and CDR2 SYDVKM. The CDR3 is 17 residues long. Trimming removed 2 bases from V and 0 bases from J, with 14 bases in between. The CDR3 region has the DNA TGTGCCAGCAGTTTACCCACAGGGTTTCATAGCAATCAGCCCCAGCATTTT. Protein: CASSLPTGFHSNQPQHF.

The genes are TRBV7-2 and TRBJ2-5; D perhaps matches TRBD2 (7 bases). There are 18 residues in the CDR3. Trimming stripped 4 bases from V and 5 bases from J, with 26 bases between. Germline V gene data show CDR1 as SGHTA and CDR2 as FQGNSA. The CDR3 bases are TGTGCCAGCAGCTCCCAGTGGGGGGGCCGGGGTTTCCCCGAGACCCAGTACTTC. Amino acids: CASSSQWGGRGFPETQYF.

There are a few counts of this clonotype. The chain combines TRBV12-3 or TRBV12-4 with TRBJ1-1, with D possibly being TRBD1 (5 bases). The CDR3 sequence is 14 residues long. V lost 2 bases and J lost 2, with 9 bases in between. The CDR3 region is CASSLSGDNTEAFF. In DNA, the CDR3 is TGTGCCAGCAGTTTATCGGGGGATAACACTGAAGCTTTCTTT.

This chain uses TRBV19 with TRBJ2-1; 7 bases agree with TRBD2. Germline V gene lookup returns CDR1 LNHDA and CDR2 SQIVND (reference sequence). The V segment lost 5 bases and the J segment 8 bases; nucleotides outside the gene matches: 18. This CDR3 is 17 amino acids long. The chain's CDR3 is CASSSPGGGGGSHEQFF. As DNA, the CDR3 is TGTGCCAGTAGTTCCCCGGGAGGCGGGGGTGGGAGCCATGAGCAGTTCTTC.

This clonotype was counted many times. This chain connects TRBV5-1 to TRBJ1-6, with D unresolved. The V gene's germline CDR1 is SGHRS and CDR2 YFSETQ. The CDR3 length is 14 residues. Trimming took 4 bases from V and 9 from J, leaving 14 bases between them. This CDR3 reads CASSLEAGSSPLHF. The CDR3 nucleotides read TGCGCCAGCAGCCTGGAAGCGGGTTCTTCACCCCTCCACTTT.

This chain links TRBV5-1 with TRBJ2-2; no firm D call. CDR3 length: 13 amino acids. Germline CDR1 reads SGHRS; CDR2 reads YFSETQ. V gave up 3 bases and J gave up 5 bases, with 8 bases separating them. The CDR3 region has the DNA TGCGCCAGCAGCTCCACCCCGACCGGGGAGCTGTTTTTT. Residues: CASSSTPTGELFF.

Ten or more counts support this clonotype. The chain links TRBV11-1 to TRBJ2-5; no clear D. Trimming removed 1 base at V and 4 bases at J, with 10 bases between. Germline CDR1 is SGHAT and CDR2 is FQDESV (reference sequence). There are 14 residues in the CDR3. For the CDR3, the DNA is TGTGCCAGCAGCTTAGGTGTGGTCGGAGAGACCCAGTACTTC. Protein: CASSLGVVGETQYF. The full variable domain, in which reference TRBV11-1 and TRBJ2-5 provide the parts outside the CDR3, is EAEVAQSPRYKITEKSQAVAFWCDPISGHATLYWYRQILGQGPELLVQFQDESVVDDSQLPKDRFSAERLKGVDSTLKIQPAELGDSAMYLCASSLGVVGETQYFGPGTRLLVL.

The rearrangement joins TRBV20-1 to TRBJ2-3, with D possibly matching TRBD1 (6 bases). Trimming stripped 5 bases from V and 6 bases from J, with 15 bases between. CDR3 length: 13 residues. Looked up from germline, CDR1 is DFQATT and CDR2 is SNEGSKA (reference sequence). For the CDR3, the DNA is TGCAGTGCTCCGGTCCAGGGGAAGGATACGCAGTATTTT. This codes for CSAPVQGKDTQYF.